This entry features one T cell receptor (beta chain) sequence. Its binding antigen is unknown. Qualities for individual bases were not recorded, and no much larger clone is one base off. These data come from a study of PD-1 blockade in classical Hodgkin lymphoma (dated by TCRdb to between 2020 and 2021). At the level of the whole study: Nivolumab dosing was 3 mg/kg intravenously every 2 weeks, continuing until either disease progression or unacceptable toxicity. To define a peripheral blood immune signature of response to PD-1 blockade in classical Hodgkin lymphoma, the study combined TCR beta sequencing with CyTOF.

The Qiagen DNeasy kit was used to extract genomic DNA both from unsorted PBMCs and from the negatively selected CD4+ and CD8+ fractions. Amplification of TCR beta CDR3 regions was done by immunoSEQ multiplex PCR with primers that anneal to V and J segments. Amplification bias was minimized using a synthetic immune receptor repertoire, and residual bias was removed computationally after sequencing. Per the original workflow: Custom Python scripts were used to quantify repertoire diversity as the Shannon entropy index. Unsorted, CD4+ and CD8+ repertoires were analyzed separately, except for combined analyses in which CD4+ and CD8+ sequences were merged in silico. A clone counted as expanded when the clone's frequency after treatment rose at least 2-fold relative to C1D1, and clones undetected at baseline were given a pseudocount of 0.5. Singleton clones were defined as clones with 0 or 1 copy at C1D1, and non-singleton clones were defined as clones with 2 or more copies. By matching protein sequences in sorted samples from the same patient, clones expanded in unsorted samples were annotated as CD4+, CD8+ or unknown. Diversity changes from C1D1 to C4D1 were tested in paired samples using Wilcoxon tests. This is the immuneACCESS table as TCRdb keeps it, with only in-frame sequences that have V and J called. A part of the clones is gone; compared with another copy, unresolved V genes explain less than half, and the rest is unexplained. Clone size and the V and J calls come from that table; the DNA yielded D and trimming. In all, the sample holds about 22,000 clones, and 72% of those were seen once. The ten largest account for over 0.95% of the sample.

Per the publication, the time point label means: cycle 4 day 1 (C4D1), after 6 weeks of nivolumab. Relapse after autologous stem cell transplantation had occurred in all trial patients, and cohorts A, B and C were distinguished by prior brentuximab vedotin exposure. CD4+ T cells were purified from thawed PBMCs by magnetic negative selection with a Miltenyi CD4+ T cell isolation kit. A total of fewer than 70 patients with relapsed/refractory classical Hodgkin lymphoma made up the trial cohort, and each patient's best overall response was complete response, partial response or progressive disease. Trial patients were treated with single-agent nivolumab in the multi-cohort phase II CheckMate 205 trial. An independent review committee assessed best overall response by applying the 2007 International Working Group response criteria. Trial PBMCs were obtained immediately prior to nivolumab initiation (C1D1) and on therapy at cycle 2 day 1 and cycle 4 day 1. After peripheral blood was drawn into 8 mL Vacutainer Cell Preparation Tubes, PBMCs were isolated by centrifugation and then cryopreserved. Purified CD4+ and CD8+ fractions were prepared only for cases in which an additional PBMC sample was available. Magnetically labelled cells were depleted on LS columns in a quadroMACS separator, and the flow-through was collected as the purified fraction.

The V end gives up 4 bases and the J end 7 bases, leaving 11 bases in the junction not matched to a gene. Taken from the germline V gene, the CDR1 and CDR2 loops are SGHRS and YFSETQ. The CDR3 contains 15 residues, cysteine and phenylalanine counted. The DNA shown is the 45-base CDR3, in frame from base 1. Results the study describes overall, beyond this receptor: The study covered only a single clinical trial cohort, and the causes of the repertoire differences, possibly disease activity or prior therapy, were still not defined. A significant rise by C4D1 was seen in CD4+ but not CD8+ TCR diversity (p=0.0027 vs p=0.16), with the rise being most apparent in complete responders (p=0.02). Trial patients achieving complete response had baseline diversity similar to newly diagnosed patients, whereas partial responders and progressors had significantly lower diversity. Lower diversity was seen in patients whose nivolumab began less than 1 year after ASCT, and these patients were left out of later analyses so that immune reconstitution would not confound the results. Baseline TCR diversity was reported as lower in newly diagnosed patients than in healthy donors, and lower still in relapsed/refractory patients.

This sequence uses TRBV5-1 and TRBJ2-1, and 7 bases in between align with TRBD2. This TCR derives from a human donor with classical Hodgkin lymphoma. The sample here was CD4+ T cells from blood, taken before the fourth cycle of nivolumab. The CDR3 in this case is CASSVGGSQFNEQFF. The nucleotide sequence is given as TGCGCCAGCAGCGTGGGGGGGTCTCAGTTTAATGAGCAGTTCTTC.